This T cell receptor (beta chain) was sequenced during a study of blood T cell repertoires in COVID-19. V shed 1 base and J 9 bases; nucleotides not matched to a gene: 1. Germline lookup yields CDR1 SGHDN and CDR2 FVKESK. This CDR3 contains 12 residues. The table came from immunoSEQ multiplex PCR; TCRdb's copy has only in-frame clones and leaves some out. The table lists around 340,000 clones, roughly 90% of them singletons. In its sample, this clone was seen a few times. The sequence was collected from a woman aged 25 to 39 who had been exposed to COVID-19. Input material: PBMCs or T cells enriched from blood (not recorded which). The chain employs TRBV14 and TRBJ1-1, with 8 bases lining up with TRBD1. CDR3 nucleotides: TGTGCCAGCAGCCAAGGGACAGGGAAAGCTTTCTTT. Translating gives CASSQGTGKAFF.